These T cell receptor beta chains were read from a single sample in a study of PD-1 blockade in mismatch repair-deficient tumors. Only in-frame clones appear in the TCRdb table, and some are missing; sequencing was by immunoSEQ multiplex PCR. The data hold some 120,000 clones, with roughly 90% observed a single time. The sample was peripheral blood, taken almost 74 weeks after starting pembrolizumab. The receptors here all came from an adult with mismatch repair-deficient cancer. CDR3s include the opening cysteine and the closing phenylalanine or tryptophan. The D gene is left open where the match is weak. The size field is filled for only some rows; it gives once, few, many or a size class.

cdr3_aa,cdr3_nt,v_call,j_call,clone_size,d_call
CTSSQVLYREGEQYF,TGCACCAGCAGCCAAGTTCTCTACCGGGAGGGCGAGCAGTACTTC,TRBV1,TRBJ2-7,once,.
CASSIAGRSNQPQHF,TGTGCCAGTAGTATAGCCGGACGGAGCAATCAGCCCCAGCATTTT,TRBV19,TRBJ1-5,.,.
CASTKGGGLTEAFF,TGTGCCAGTACCAAAGGCGGGGGCCTCACTGAAGCTTTCTTT,TRBV19,TRBJ1-1,.,.
CASGTGYNEQFF,TGCGCCAGCGGGACAGGGTACAATGAGCAGTTCTTC,TRBV4-1,TRBJ2-1,.,TRBD1
CASSLQPGVGETQYF,TGTGCCAGCAGCCTCCAACCTGGGGTGGGGGAGACCCAGTACTTC,TRBV7-2,TRBJ2-5,.,.
CASSLAVQTYEQYF,TGTGCCAGCAGCTTGGCCGTGCAAACCTACGAGCAGTACTTC,TRBV5-6,TRBJ2-7,once,.
CASDLDRSPYEQYF,TGCGCCAGTGATTTGGACAGGTCCCCCTACGAGCAGTACTTC,TRBV5-1,TRBJ2-7,.,TRBD1
CASSPDLGHGELFF,TGTGCCAGCAGCCCAGACTTGGGCCACGGGGAGCTGTTTTTT,TRBV6-5,TRBJ2-2,.,.
CATKTGGVNTEAFF,TGTGCCACCAAGACAGGGGGTGTGAACACTGAAGCTTTCTTT,TRBV27,TRBJ1-1,.,TRBD1
CASSVGGGVEPQHF,TGTGCCAGCAGCGTAGGGGGGGGAGTGGAGCCCCAGCATTTT,TRBV9,TRBJ1-5,.,.
CATSREGWADTQYF,TGTGCCACCAGCAGAGAGGGATGGGCAGATACGCAGTATTTT,TRBV15,TRBJ2-3,.,.
CASSTSGRWSYEQYF,TGTGCCAGCAGCACAAGCGGGAGATGGTCCTACGAGCAGTACTTC,TRBV7-2,TRBJ2-7,.,TRBD2
CASSVISGPADTQYF,TGTGCCAGCAGCGTTATATCGGGGCCCGCAGATACGCAGTATTTT,TRBV9,TRBJ2-3,.,.
CASSQAGTGGVTGELFF,TGTGCCAGCAGCCAAGCCGGGACAGGGGGTGTCACCGGGGAGCTGTTTTTT,TRBV27,TRBJ2-2,.,TRBD1
CASSSPSGTNTGELFF,TGTGCCAGCAGTTCGCCTAGCGGGACAAACACCGGGGAGCTGTTTTTT,TRBV27,TRBJ2-2,.,TRBD2
CASSLAGNSNQPQHF,TGCGCCAGCAGCTTGGCCGGGAATAGCAATCAGCCCCAGCATTTT,TRBV5-1,TRBJ1-5,.,.
CASSLPELSRQQYF,TGTGCCAGCAGCCTCCCTGAGTTGTCGAGGCAGCAGTACTTC,TRBV7-8,TRBJ2-7,few,.
CASSLGPEAFF,TGCGCCAGCAGCTTGGGACCTGAAGCTTTCTTT,TRBV5-1,TRBJ1-1,.,.
CASSQEGGVETQYF,TGCGCCAGCAGCCAGGAGGGAGGGGTGGAGACCCAGTACTTC,TRBV4-1,TRBJ2-5,.,TRBD2
CASSPRTLGTGELFF,TGTGCCAGCAGTCCAAGAACCCTGGGCACCGGGGAGCTGTTTTTT,TRBV27,TRBJ2-2,.,.
CASSQGQGQAFF,TGCGCCAGCAGCCAAGGGCAGGGGCAAGCTTTCTTT,TRBV4-1,TRBJ1-1,.,.
CASRRGGSNYEQYF,TGTGCCAGCAGACGCGGGGGGTCCAACTACGAGCAGTACTTC,TRBV28,TRBJ2-7,.,TRBD2
CASSSASTDTQYF,TGTGCCAGTTCCTCAGCGAGCACAGATACGCAGTATTTT,TRBV11-3,TRBJ2-3,.,.
CASSVGPTADTQYF,TGTGCCAGCAGCGTCGGCCCTACCGCAGATACGCAGTATTTT,TRBV5-4,TRBJ2-3,once,.
CASSQEVRDPEQYF,TGTGCCAGCAGCCAAGAGGTCAGGGATCCCGAGCAGTACTTC,TRBV14,TRBJ2-7,.,.
CASSQEIGQETQYF,TGCGCCAGCAGCCAAGAGATTGGACAAGAGACCCAGTACTTC,TRBV4-3,TRBJ2-5,.,.
CASSLTSGGMTDTQYF,TGTGCCAGCAGCTTAACTAGCGGGGGTATGACAGATACGCAGTATTTT,TRBV7-3,TRBJ2-3,.,TRBD2
CASSPTDRHFNQPQHF,TGCGCCAGCAGCCCCACAGACCGGCATTTTAATCAGCCCCAGCATTTT,TRBV5-1,TRBJ1-5,.,.
CASKTGTVSYEQYF,TGTGCCAGCAAAACAGGAACGGTCTCCTACGAGCAGTACTTC,TRBV9,TRBJ2-7,.,.
CASSQEVGTGIMYF,.,TRBV4-3,TRBJ2-3,.,.
CASSFWGRGYEQYF,TGTGCCAGCAGCTTTTGGGGGCGAGGATACGAGCAGTACTTC,TRBV5-5,TRBJ2-7,.,.
CASSQGQGSATNEKLFF,TGCGCCAGCAGCCAAGGGCAGGGGAGTGCAACTAATGAAAAACTGTTTTTT,TRBV4-1,TRBJ1-4,.,.
CASSFGGSSYEQYF,TGTGCCAGCAGCTTTGGCGGGAGCTCCTACGAGCAGTACTTC,TRBV7-8,TRBJ2-7,.,TRBD2
CASSDVLAGGLETQYF,TGCGCCAGCAGTGATGTCCTAGCGGGAGGTTTAGAGACCCAGTACTTC,TRBV10-1,TRBJ2-5,.,TRBD2
CASSYLGGTAQYF,TGTGCCAGCAGTTACTTAGGAGGGACGGCCCAGTATTTT,TRBV6-6,TRBJ2-3,.,.
CASSQRTGDGNGGYTF,TGCGCCAGCAGCCAAAGGACAGGGGATGGGAACGGTGGCTACACCTTC,TRBV4-3,TRBJ1-2,.,TRBD1
CASSAELAGAYEQYF,TGTGCCAGCAGTGCTGAACTAGCGGGAGCTTACGAGCAGTACTTC,TRBV6-1,TRBJ2-7,.,TRBD2
CASTSGQGVAYEQYF,TGTGCCAGCACTTCTGGACAGGGTGTGGCGTACGAGCAGTACTTC,TRBV6-5,TRBJ2-7,.,TRBD1
CASSTSGSGNEQFF,TGCGCCAGCAGTACTAGCGGGAGTGGTAATGAGCAGTTCTTC,TRBV5-1,TRBJ2-1,.,TRBD2
CASSSRATGSYEQYF,TGTGCCAGCAGCTCGAGGGCCACTGGCTCCTACGAGCAGTACTTC,TRBV5-4,TRBJ2-7,.,.
CASSGQAGQSSYNEQFF,TGTGCCAGCAGCGGACAAGCGGGGCAGAGCTCCTACAATGAGCAGTTCTTC,TRBV7-8,TRBJ2-1,.,TRBD2
CASSLGQGMSDTQYF,TGCGCCAGCAGCTTGGGACAGGGGATGTCAGATACGCAGTATTTT,TRBV5-1,TRBJ2-3,.,TRBD1